Presented here are 32 T cell receptor beta chains from one specimen sequenced in a study of blood T cell repertoires in COVID-19. TCRdb's table, derived via immunoSEQ multiplex PCR, lists solely in-frame clones and lacks some. This sample has 180,000 or so clones, with nearly 80% found just once. Sequenced material: PBMCs or T cells enriched from blood (not recorded which). Receptor source: a man aged 60-69 years who had been exposed to COVID-19.

This chain connects TRBV28 to TRBJ1-1; weak D call: TRBD1 (6 bases). The V end was cut by 6 bases, the J end by 1 base, with 12 bases between. This CDR3 region has 14 residues. Germline V gene lookup returns CDR1 MDHEN and CDR2 SYDVKM. The CDR3 sequence is CASRGGQRNTEAFF. The CDR3 nucleotides are TGTGCCAGCAGAGGAGGACAGAGGAACACTGAAGCTTTCTTT.

The CDR3 loop is CASSIRASGAYNEQFF. The CDR3, as DNA: TGTGCCAGTAGTATTAGGGCTAGCGGGGCCTACAATGAGCAGTTCTTC. The chain couples TRBV19 to TRBJ2-1, with TRBD2 matching 9 bases. The CDR3 length is 16 residues. Germline V gene lookup returns CDR1 LNHDA and CDR2 SQIVND (reference sequence). J gave up 2 bases and V 3 bases, and 5 bases lay outside the gene matches. Full variable domain (remainder filled in from reference TRBV19 and TRBJ2-1): DGGITQSPKYLFRKEGQNVTLSCEQNLNHDAMYWYRQDPGQGLRLIYYSQIVNDFQKGDIAEGYSVSREKKESFPLTVTSAQKNPTAFYLCASSIRASGAYNEQFFGPGTRLTVL.

V gene TRBV19 combines with J gene TRBJ2-2; 7 positions agree with TRBD1. There are 14 residues in the CDR3. V shed 5 bases and J 3 bases; nucleotides not matched to a gene: 3. CDR1 is LNHDA, CDR2 SQIVND, per germline (reference sequence). The CDR3 loop is CASSRDSYTGELFF. For the CDR3, the DNA is TGTGCCAGTAGTCGGGACAGCTACACCGGGGAGCTGTTTTTT.

The chain links TRBV6-5 to TRBJ1-5; no definite D call. V lost 4 bases and J lost 0, with 7 bases in between. The CDR3 is made up of 14 amino acids. Germline CDR1 and CDR2: MNHEY and SVGAGI. The CDR3 region has the DNA TGTGCCAGCAGTTTAGAGAATAGCAATCAGCCCCAGCATTTT. It specifies CASSLENSNQPQHF.

The rearrangement uses TRBV24-1 and TRBJ1-5; D gene unclear. This CDR3 region has 14 residues. V was cut by 5 bases and J by 1 base, with 8 bases left in between. Germline V gene sequence: CDR1 KGHDR, CDR2 SFDVKD. CDR3 sequence: CATSGGGSNQPQHF. As DNA, the CDR3 is TGTGCCACCAGTGGCGGTGGGAGCAATCAGCCCCAGCATTTT.

The chain carries TRBV2 and TRBJ2-7, with D unresolved. The germline V gene has CDR1 SNHLY and CDR2 FYNNEI. The CDR3 is 15 amino acids. The V and J ends lost 2 bases and 3 bases respectively, with 14 bases between them. The CDR3 sequence is CASSEYSGSGYEQYF. CDR3 in DNA: TGTGCCAGCAGTGAATATTCAGGCTCAGGCTACGAGCAGTACTTC.

The gene calls are TRBV5-4 and TRBJ1-1; 8 bases match TRBD1. With 4 bases clipped from V and 4 bases from J, the junction kept 12 bases outside the gene matches. CDR3 length: 16 residues. Per germline, CDR1 SGHNT and CDR2 YYREEE (reference sequence). The CDR3 spells CASSRGTGGVRTEAFF. CDR3 DNA: TGTGCCAGCAGCCGTGGCACAGGGGGGGTGCGCACTGAAGCTTTCTTT.

The chain couples TRBV7-2 to TRBJ2-7; a possible D gene is TRBD1 (5 bases). CDR1 is SGHTA, CDR2 FQGNSA, per germline. The CDR3 is 16 residues long. The V gene lost 1 base and the J gene lost 0 bases, with 13 bases spanning the gap. CDR3 region: CASSLVVSQGSYEQYF. In DNA, the CDR3 is TGTGCCAGCAGCTTAGTAGTGAGCCAGGGCTCCTACGAGCAGTACTTC.

V gene TRBV11-3 combines with J gene TRBJ2-3; TRBD2 might be the D (6 bases). There are 16 residues in the CDR3. V was pared by 1 base and J by 5 bases, with 16 bases between. Germline V gene lookup returns CDR1 SGHNT and CDR2 YENEEA. The CDR3 region is CASSLGSRLVEDTQYF. Here the CDR3 DNA reads TGTGCCAGCAGCTTAGGATCCCGACTAGTCGAAGATACGCAGTATTTT.

A few counts support this clone. The genes are TRBV27 and TRBJ1-1; possibly TRBD1 for D (6 bases). The CDR3 is made up of 14 amino acids. Germline CDR1 MNHEY, CDR2 SMNVEV (reference sequence). The V and J ends lost 5 bases and 3 bases respectively, with 13 bases between them. CDR3 residues: CASSPGTFDTEAFF. The DNA of the CDR3 is TGTGCCAGCAGTCCCGGGACATTCGACACTGAAGCTTTCTTT.

The chain combines TRBV7-2 with TRBJ2-1, with 9 bases lining up with TRBD1. The J segment lost 10 bases and the V segment lost 5 bases, leaving 15 bases of the junction unmatched. Germline values: CDR1 SGHTA, CDR2 FQGNSA. The CDR3 consists of 16 residues. CDR3 loop: CASSPGTGLMVQEQFF. In nucleotides, the CDR3 is TGTGCCAGCAGCCCCGGGACAGGGCTAATGGTCCAGGAGCAGTTCTTC.

The rearrangement links TRBV5-1 to TRBJ2-7; 8 nucleotides align to TRBD2. The V gene end was trimmed by 0 bases and the J gene end by 3 bases; junction bases not matched to a gene: 8. Germline CDR1 reads SGHRS; CDR2 reads YFSETQ. The CDR3 loop spans 16 amino acids. The CDR3 here is CASSLAPTSEYYEQYF. DNA of the CDR3: TGCGCCAGCAGCTTGGCTCCGACTAGCGAGTACTACGAGCAGTACTTC.

This chain joins TRBV5-1 and TRBJ2-7; D might be TRBD1 (5 bases). V gave up 2 bases and J gave up 5 bases, with 11 bases separating them. Germline V gene data show CDR1 as SGHRS and CDR2 as YFSETQ. The CDR3 covers 13 residues. CDR3 in amino acids: CASSLQVYHEQYF. DNA for the CDR3: TGCGCCAGCAGCTTACAGGTATACCACGAGCAGTACTTC.

As to this clone: This sample includes further DNA sequences coding for the same CDR3. The genes are TRBV9 and TRBJ2-5; 9 bases are a match to TRBD2. The CDR3 contains 17 residues. The V gene end was trimmed by 3 bases and the J gene end by 2 bases; junction bases not matched to a gene: 11. The germline V gene encodes CDR1 SGDLS and CDR2 YYNGEE. CDR3 amino acids: CASSGPLRLADQETQYF. CDR3 nucleotides: TGTGCCAGCAGCGGTCCCCTGCGACTAGCGGATCAAGAGACCCAGTACTTC.

CDR3 DNA: TGTGCCAGCAGTAACCGGCGAGGCACCGGGGAGCTGTTTTTT. It is translated as CASSNRRGTGELFF. The rearrangement links TRBV6-4 to TRBJ2-2, with no clear D. CDR3 size: 14 residues. CDR1 and CDR2 from the germline V gene are MRHNA and SNTAGT. Trimming took 5 bases from V and 4 from J, leaving 11 bases between them.

In DNA form, the CDR3 reads TGTGCCAGCAGCCAGGGGACTAGCGGAGGCACCGGGGAGCTGTTTTTT. As protein: CASSQGTSGGTGELFF. V is TRBV4-2 and J is TRBJ2-2; 11 nucleotides line up with TRBD2. CDR1 LGHNA and CDR2 YNFKEQ come from the germline V gene. CDR3 length: 16 amino acids. The V gene end was trimmed by 3 bases and the J gene end by 4 bases; junction bases not matched to a gene: 4.

The genes are TRBV2 and TRBJ1-5; D is possibly TRBD1 (6 bases). Between the trimmed V and J ends, which lost 3 bases and 4 bases, there was a span of 13 bases. Germline values: CDR1 SNHLY, CDR2 FYNNEI. The CDR3 is 15 residues long. As DNA, the CDR3 is TGTGCCAGCAGTGAGCTAGGGGACATGAATCAGCCCCAGCATTTT. Protein: CASSELGDMNQPQHF.

A few counts support this clone. V is TRBV27 and J is TRBJ1-2; 10 bases agree with TRBD1. This CDR3 contains 15 residues. Germline loops: CDR1 MNHEY, CDR2 SMNVEV (reference sequence). V gave up 2 bases and J gave up 4 bases; unmatched junction bases: 4. The CDR3 DNA is TGTGCCAGCAGTTTAGGGGACAGGGGCCTCTATGGCTACACCTTC. This codes for CASSLGDRGLYGYTF.

The chain has TRBV29-1 and TRBJ2-3; unclear D gene. The germline gives CDR1 SQVTM, CDR2 ANQGSEA. Trimming stripped 4 bases from V and 4 bases from J, with 9 bases between. CDR3 length: 12 amino acids. In DNA, the CDR3 is TGCAGCGTTGGTGACTCAGCAGATACGCAGTATTTT. Translated, it gives CSVGDSADTQYF.

J is TRBJ2-1 and V is TRBV19; 16 bases are shared with TRBD2. V lost 7 bases to trimming and J lost 4 bases; unmatched junction nucleotides: 7. CDR1 and CDR2 from the germline V gene are LNHDA and SQIVND (reference sequence). This CDR3 contains 17 residues. The CDR3 bases are TGTGCCAGTAAACCTCTGGGACTAGCGGGAGGGTACAATGAGCAGTTCTTC. Protein sequence: CASKPLGLAGGYNEQFF.

This rearrangement joins TRBV3-1 (or the pseudogene TRBV3-2) to TRBJ2-3, with D perhaps TRBD2 (6 bases). Germline lookup yields CDR1 LGHDT and CDR2 YNNKEL (reference sequence). The CDR3 has 13 amino acids. Trimming took off 0 bases at V and 12 bases at J, with 13 bases between the two ends. CDR3 bases: TGTGCCAGCAGCCAAGATGGCGGGGTGTCCCAGTATTTT. Translating gives CASSQDGGVSQYF.

This clone was recorded once. V usage is TRBV3-1 (or the pseudogene TRBV3-2) and J usage is TRBJ2-7; D possibly corresponds to TRBD2 (7 bases). Germline-derived CDR1 and CDR2 are LGHDT and YNNKEL (reference sequence). Trimming pared 4 bases from V and 6 bases from J, leaving 16 bases between. The CDR3 runs to 14 residues. The CDR3 sequence: CASSPPGGGREQYF. CDR3 DNA sequence: TGTGCCAGCAGCCCGCCCGGCGGGGGCCGCGAGCAGTACTTC.

This clone came up once. The chain is built from TRBV25-1 and TRBJ1-2, with TRBD1 matching over 8 bases. The CDR3 totals 13 residues. V lost 7 bases and J lost 1; bases outside the gene matches: 2. Germline V lookup: CDR1 MGHDK, CDR2 SYGVNS. CDR3 coding DNA: TGTGCCAGCACCAGGGGGCATAACTATGGCTACACCTTC. Amino acids: CASTRGHNYGYTF.

The chain uses TRBV5-4 and TRBJ1-4, with D hard to call. V lost 0 bases to trimming and J lost 0 bases, with 12 bases between them. Per the germline V gene, CDR1 is SGHNT and CDR2 is YYREEE (reference sequence). This CDR3 contains 17 residues. The CDR3 nucleotides are TGTGCCAGCAGCTTGGATAGAGGCGTCTCAACTAATGAAAAACTGTTTTTT. The encoded protein is CASSLDRGVSTNEKLFF.

There are a few counts of this clone. The CDR3 DNA sequence: TGTGCCAGCAGTGAGGGACGGGGGGGTAGGCAGCCCCAGCATTTT. This sequence encodes CASSEGRGGRQPQHF. This chain uses TRBV3-1 (or the pseudogene TRBV3-2) with TRBJ1-5; tentatively, D is TRBD1 (5 bases). Trimming took 6 bases from V and 7 from J, leaving 19 bases between them. The germline V gene encodes CDR1 LGHDT and CDR2 YNNKEL (reference sequence). The CDR3 spans 15 residues.

V usage is TRBV6-5 and J usage is TRBJ2-1; TRBD2 agrees at 10 bases. The germline CDR1 and CDR2 sequences are MNHEY and SVGAGI. V lost 8 bases to trimming and J lost 4 bases; unmatched junction nucleotides: 5. This CDR3 contains 14 residues. In DNA, the CDR3 is TGTGCCAGCCGGGCTAGCGGGGGTTACAATGAGCAGTTCTTC. Translating it yields CASRASGGYNEQFF.

This chain uses TRBV11-2 with TRBJ1-6; D unresolved. CDR1 is SGHAT, CDR2 FQNNGV, per germline. CDR3 length: 16 residues. With 5 bases removed from V and 15 bases from J, the gap between germline ends came to 26 bases. CDR3 sequence (DNA): TGTGCCAGCAGCCCCATCAGTGGAGCCCCCGGATCGATCCTCCACTTT. Encoded protein: CASSPISGAPGSILHF. The full variable domain, in which reference TRBV11-2 and TRBJ1-6 provide the parts outside the CDR3, is EAGVAQSPRYKIIEKRQSVAFWCNPISGHATLYWYQQILGQGPKLLIQFQNNGVVDDSQLPKDRFSAERLKGVDSTLKIQPAKLEDSAVYLCASSPISGAPGSILHFGNGTRLTVT.

V gene TRBV5-4 combines with J gene TRBJ1-1; no clear D gene. Looked up from germline, CDR1 is SGHNT and CDR2 is YYREEE (reference sequence). This CDR3 has 14 amino acids. V lost 0 bases and J lost 1, with 7 bases in between. The CDR3 reads CASSLERENTEAFF. DNA for the CDR3: TGTGCCAGCAGCTTGGAGCGCGAGAACACTGAAGCTTTCTTT.

This chain joins TRBV7-8 and TRBJ1-3; tentatively, D is TRBD1 (5 bases). This CDR3 contains 15 residues. V lost 7 bases and J 0 bases, leaving 13 bases between the germline ends. Germline V gene data show CDR1 as SGHVS and CDR2 as FQNEAQ. The DNA of the CDR3 is TGTGCCAGCACGAAGGGGCGGAGCTCTGGAAACACCATATATTTT. It translates to CASTKGRSSGNTIYF.

V is TRBV27 and J is TRBJ1-1; maybe TRBD1 (6 bases). The CDR3 totals 14 residues. Germline V gives CDR1 MNHEY, CDR2 SMNVEV (reference sequence). With 4 bases removed from V and 7 bases from J, the gap between germline ends came to 16 bases. The CDR3 spells CASSWGGRAYEAFF. In DNA, the CDR3 is TGTGCCAGCAGTTGGGGGGGCAGGGCCTATGAAGCTTTCTTT.

The sample holds one count of this clone. The chain has TRBV4-3 and TRBJ2-1; 7 nucleotides agree with TRBD2. CDR3 size: 16 residues. After removal of 1 base from V and 0 bases from J, the junction contained 3 bases not matched to a gene. Germline V lookup: CDR1 LGHNA, CDR2 YSLEER. The CDR3 region is CASSQGGGSSYNEQFF. The CDR3, as DNA: TGCGCCAGCAGCCAAGGGGGCGGGAGCTCCTACAATGAGCAGTTCTTC.

Concerning this clone: One end of the junction varies from germline; a read error may be responsible. The V gene is TRBV5-4, the J gene TRBJ2-7, with TRBD2 matching 8 bases. Germline CDR1 is SGHNT and CDR2 is YYREEE (reference sequence). The CDR3 sequence is 13 residues long. CDR3 bases: TGTGCCAGCAGCTTGGCGGGGGGGTGGTCGAACTTCTTC. Translated: CASSLAGGWSNFF. Drawing the rest from reference TRBV5-4 and TRBJ2-7, the complete variable domain is ETGVTQSPTHLIKTRGQQVTLRCSSQSGHNTVSWYQQALGQGPQFIFQYYREEENGRGNFPPRFSGLQFPNYSSELNVNALELDDSALYLCASSLAGGWSNFFGPGTRLTVT.